This paragraph covers one TCR beta chain sequence. Its antigen is undetermined. Trimming removed 2 bases from V and 2 bases from J; junction bases left unmatched: 5. This CDR3 has 15 residues. Germline V CDR1 and CDR2: MNHNS, SASEGT. The record originates from a study of post-analysis software for immune sequencing data. Turning to the study itself: Courses of disease covered relapsing-remitting, secondary progressive and progressive-relapsing multiple sclerosis. Study findings and constraints: By F measure, samples from a shared preparation batch strongly co-clustered. The normalized Chao1 diversity of multiple sclerosis patients was significantly lower than that of controls. Patients had higher frequencies than controls of five or six TRBV segments, including TRBV5-6, TRBV5-1 and TRBV20-1.

TCR beta cDNA libraries included unique molecular identifiers. With roughly 0.85 to 11 million T cells as the source, a few hundred thousand cDNA molecules resulted. TCRdb analysed the PCR reads with MiXCR anew, one entry per CDR3 protein. The sample contains hundreds of thousands of distinct CDR3 sequences, just under 30% of which appear only once. The chain is built from TRBV6-1 and TRBJ2-7, with 8 bases aligning to TRBD1. The sequencing sample was made of blood. This clonotype originated in a girl aged 5 to 17 with multiple sclerosis. The CDR3 sequence: CASSEKDRVTYEQYF. CDR3 nucleotides: TGTGCCAGCAGTGAAAAGGACAGGGTAACCTACGAGCAGTACTTC.